The 20 T cell receptor beta chains below come from one sample, sequenced in a study of cytomegalovirus exposure and HLA in healthy donors. The PCR ran on 60 Vbeta and 13 Jbeta primers. Clones were sequenced by immunoSEQ multiplex PCR, and TCRdb holds only the in-frame ones, with some missing. The sample has 150,000 to 200,000 clones, more than 60% seen once. Sequencing was carried out using PBMCs. Source of these receptors: a man aged 25-45 years in good health and CMV-seropositive.

The rearrangement links TRBV19 to TRBJ1-1; unclear D gene. CDR1 and CDR2 (germline): LNHDA, SQIVND (reference sequence). This CDR3 has 13 residues. The germline V and J ends were trimmed by 2 bases and 1 base, with 5 bases remaining between them. For the CDR3, the DNA is TGTGCCAGTAGTATAAACAGGAACACTGAAGCTTTCTTT. Translating gives CASSINRNTEAFF. Full variable domain (rest looked up from reference TRBV19 and TRBJ1-1): DGGITQSPKYLFRKEGQNVTLSCEQNLNHDAMYWYRQDPGQGLRLIYYSQIVNDFQKGDIAEGYSVSREKKESFPLTVTSAQKNPTAFYLCASSINRNTEAFFGQGTRLTVV.

The chain joins TRBV14 to TRBJ1-2, with TRBD1 matching over 8 bases. Germline V gene lookup returns CDR1 SGHDN and CDR2 FVKESK. CDR3 length: 14 residues. V lost 4 bases, J lost 7 bases, and 8 bases stayed unmatched. CDR3 DNA sequence: TGTGCCAGCAGCCGACAGGGGCCGGGCGCTGGCTACACCTTC. As protein: CASSRQGPGAGYTF.

Only a few counts were recorded for this clone. V usage is TRBV29-1 and J usage is TRBJ1-3, with 7 bases lining up with TRBD1. This CDR3 is built from 13 residues. The V and J ends lost 7 bases and 3 bases, in that order; junction bases with no gene match: 6. The V gene's germline CDR1 is SQVTM and CDR2 ANQGSEA. In DNA, the CDR3 is TGCAGCGCCACCGGGACAGTTGGAAACACCATATATTTT. This translates into CSATGTVGNTIYF.

This clone showed up just a few times. The chain combines TRBV4-1 with TRBJ1-1; 7 bases align to TRBD1. J lost 7 bases, V lost 1 base, and 6 bases had no gene match. This CDR3 spans 14 amino acids. Per the germline V gene, CDR1 is MGHRA and CDR2 is YSYEKL. The CDR3 coding sequence is TGCGCCAGCAGCCAAGTAGGGGGCAGGTTTGAAGCTTTCTTT. It codes for CASSQVGGRFEAFF.

The chain employs TRBV28 and TRBJ2-7, with TRBD2 matching 12 bases. This CDR3 has 15 residues. The germline gives CDR1 MDHEN, CDR2 SYDVKM. The V gene end was trimmed by 8 bases and the J gene end by 4 bases; junction bases not matched to a gene: 9. The CDR3 region is CASGSSSGRVYEQYF. The CDR3 nucleotides are TGTGCCAGCGGGAGTTCTAGCGGGAGGGTTTACGAGCAGTACTTC.

This clone was counted only a few times. The genes are TRBV29-1 and TRBJ2-3; D is unresolved. Germline V gives CDR1 SQVTM, CDR2 ANQGSEA. Trimming removed 5 bases from V and 0 bases from J, with 3 bases in between. This CDR3 contains 11 residues. The CDR3 loop reads CSVSSTDTQYF. CDR3 in DNA: TGCAGCGTTTCTAGCACAGATACGCAGTATTTT.

The chain is built from TRBV2 and TRBJ1-2, with 8 bases aligning to TRBD1. The trim removed 5 bases at V and 4 bases at J, leaving 6 bases unmatched. The CDR3 consists of 14 residues. Per germline, CDR1 SNHLY and CDR2 FYNNEI. CDR3 DNA sequence: TGTGCCAGCAGTCGTCAGGGGGCCACCTATGGCTACACCTTC. It specifies CASSRQGATYGYTF. The full variable domain, its missing parts supplied by reference TRBV2 and TRBJ1-2, is EPEVTQTPSHQVTQMGQEVILRCVPISNHLYFYWYRQILGQKVEFLVSFYNNEISEKSEIFDDQFSVERPDGSNFTLKIRSTKLEDSAMYFCASSRQGATYGYTFGSGTRLTVV.

The chain employs TRBV7-6 and TRBJ2-1, with 9 bases that match TRBD2. CDR3 length: 16 amino acids. Germline V gives CDR1 SGHVS, CDR2 FNYEAQ. Trimming took 6 bases from V and 0 from J; bases not matched to a gene: 6. The CDR3 nucleotides read TGTGCCAGCAGTCTAATTAGCGGGAGCTCCTACAATGAGCAGTTCTTC. Protein product: CASSLISGSSYNEQFF.

The rearrangement uses TRBV27 and TRBJ1-4; 7 bases are a match to TRBD1. The V and J ends lost 8 bases and 3 bases, in that order; junction bases with no gene match: 9. Germline V gives CDR1 MNHEY, CDR2 SMNVEV (reference sequence). CDR3 length equals 15 residues. The CDR3 protein is CASAPTGNPNEKLFF. DNA for the CDR3: TGTGCCAGCGCCCCGACAGGGAATCCTAATGAAAAACTGTTTTTT. Drawing the rest from reference TRBV27 and TRBJ1-4, the complete variable domain is EAQVTQNPRYLITVTGKKLTVTCSQNMNHEYMSWYRQDPGLGLRQIYYSMNVEVTDKGDVPEGYKVSRKEKRNFPLILESPSPNQTSLYFCASAPTGNPNEKLFFGSGTQLSVL.

V gene TRBV2 combines with J gene TRBJ2-3; weak D call: TRBD1 (5 bases). The CDR3 loop spans 13 amino acids. Trimming stripped 4 bases from V and 2 bases from J, with 7 bases between. Looked up from germline, CDR1 is SNHLY and CDR2 is FYNNEI. The CDR3 loop is CASSGQFTDTQYF. CDR3 sequence (DNA): TGTGCCAGCAGTGGACAGTTCACAGATACGCAGTATTTT.

The chain links TRBV28 to TRBJ1-4; 10 bases agree with TRBD1. V lost 4 bases and J lost 7; bases outside the gene matches: 6. Germline V gene lookup returns CDR1 MDHEN and CDR2 SYDVKM. CDR3 length equals 15 residues. The CDR3 region is CASSSGQGGGEKLFF. In DNA, the CDR3 is TGTGCCAGCAGTTCAGGACAGGGGGGGGGTGAAAAACTGTTTTTT.

V and J are TRBV6-6 and TRBJ2-2, with TRBD1 matching 9 bases. With 4 bases clipped from V and 6 bases from J, the junction kept 9 bases outside the gene matches. Germline-derived CDR1 and CDR2 are MNHNY and SVGAGI (reference sequence). CDR3 length equals 16 residues. The CDR3 coding sequence is TGTGCCAGCAGTTTAGCCGGGACAGGGCTCCCCGGGGAGCTGTTTTTT. Residues: CASSLAGTGLPGELFF.

J is TRBJ2-5 and V is TRBV28, with D possibly TRBD2 on 6 matching bases. Germline CDR1 MDHEN, CDR2 SYDVKM. V was pared by 2 bases and J by 4 bases, with 14 bases between. The CDR3 contains 15 residues. The CDR3 loop is CASSLEWGGVETQYF. CDR3 in DNA: TGTGCCAGCAGTTTAGAATGGGGAGGTGTAGAGACCCAGTACTTC.

This clone was picked up one time. The junction shows a germline mismatch at one end, possibly a read error. This chain joins TRBV7-9 and TRBJ1-2; 8 nucleotides agree with TRBD1. The CDR3 runs to 13 residues. From germline, CDR1 is SEHNR and CDR2 FQNEAQ (reference sequence). Here the CDR3 reads CSSSFEGQDGYTF. The CDR3 bases are TGTTCCAGCAGCTTCGAGGGACAGGATGGCTACACCTTC.

The V call is TRBV2, the J call TRBJ2-7; TRBD2 matches 8 bases. Trimming took 6 bases from V and 12 from J; bases not matched to a gene: 16. The CDR3 contains 14 residues. Germline V gene data show CDR1 as SNHLY and CDR2 as FYNNEI. CDR3 region: CASRTTSGLSQLYF. Written as DNA, the CDR3 is TGTGCCAGCAGGACCACTAGCGGTCTTAGCCAGCTGTACTTC.

The chain joins TRBV5-1 to TRBJ2-1; tentative D call: TRBD2 (6 bases). V lost 0 bases and J 15 bases, leaving 16 bases between the germline ends. Germline assignment: CDR1 SGHRS and CDR2 YFSETQ. This CDR3 spans 13 amino acids. Here the CDR3 reads CASSLVPVEGGFF. In nucleotides, the CDR3 is TGCGCCAGCAGCTTGGTCCCCGTGGAGGGTGGGTTCTTC.

This clone was picked up a small number of times. V usage is TRBV7-8 and J usage is TRBJ2-5; TRBD2 agrees at 11 bases. The CDR3 spans 16 residues. V lost 1 base to trimming and J lost 5 bases; unmatched junction nucleotides: 6. Germline V lookup: CDR1 SGHVS, CDR2 FQNEAQ. The CDR3 protein is CASSLGSGRAWETQYF. The DNA of the CDR3 is TGTGCCAGCAGCTTAGGTAGCGGGAGGGCCTGGGAGACCCAGTACTTC.

This chain links TRBV4-1 with TRBJ2-2; 7 bases line up with TRBD2. Looked up from germline, CDR1 is MGHRA and CDR2 is YSYEKL. J was trimmed by 4 bases and V by 2 bases; bases with no gene match: 13. The CDR3 has 18 residues. Here the CDR3 reads CASSQSLAGRLATGELFF. CDR3 DNA: TGCGCCAGCAGCCAATCCCTGGCGGGGAGACTAGCCACCGGGGAGCTGTTTTTT.

The chain couples TRBV6-1 to TRBJ1-5; no reliable D call. V gave up 5 bases and J gave up 4 bases, with 9 bases separating them. The CDR3 spans 13 residues. Germline V CDR1 and CDR2: MNHNS, SASEGT. As DNA, the CDR3 is TGTGCCAGCAGTATTCGGAGTAATCAGCCCCAGCATTTT. It codes for CASSIRSNQPQHF.

This chain connects TRBV11-3 to TRBJ2-1, with no clear D. The germline gives CDR1 SGHNT, CDR2 YENEEA. This CDR3 region has 13 residues. V was cut by 1 base and J by 8 bases, with 9 bases left in between. The CDR3 loop reads CASSLVSLDEQFF. The DNA for the CDR3 is TGTGCCAGCAGCTTAGTTAGTCTGGATGAGCAGTTCTTC.